This is a list of T cell receptor beta chains from one sample in a study of T cell responses to AZD1222 COVID-19 vaccine. The assay was immunoSEQ multiplex PCR, and TCRdb's table has in-frame clones only and misses some. Of 160,000 or so clones in the sample, 92% were seen once. The sequencing here drew on peripheral blood, taken 28 days after the second AZD1222 dose. The receptor set was obtained from an adult who received the AZD1222 COVID-19 vaccine. Both conserved end residues are trimmed from each CDR3. Size tells how often a clone was seen (once, few, many) or the class of an expanded clone, and some rows leave it out.

>-|TRBV7-9
ASSLEGHTDTQY
>-|TRBV6-5
ASSYSRAANTEAF
>-|TRBV10-3
AISDPSGGVMMTDTQY
>-|TRBV9
ASSARGEADTQY
>-|TRBV7-8
ASSAVQAGTGAYEQY
>-|TRBV10-3
AISESGYLAKNIQY
>-|TRBV5-5
ASSLGTGTQQPQH
>once|TRBV29-1
SVPGTFYGYT
>once|TRBV3-1/TRBV3-2
ASSRTSYSGNTIY
>-|TRBV10-2
ASSEGRGTGMNEQF
>-|TRBV29-1
SVEDQEGSPLH
>few|TRBV5-1
ASSIGQGAFYT
>-|TRBV4-2
ASSLRPPGQDMKADEQY
>-|TRBV10-2
ASRDTGTGIYEQY
>-|TRBV6-1
ASSDNPTNEKLF
>-|TRBV6-2/TRBV6-3
ASSFWTGVNEQY
>-|TRBV18
ASETSLKNGYT
>-|TRBV6-5
AAGSYNEQF
>few|TRBV6-5
ARPGLAGRTDTQY
>-|TRBV5-4
ASSPGGANYGYT
>-|TRBV6-5
ASDRGTYEQY
>-|TRBV7-2
ASSLVRGEAGYT
>-|TRBV18
ASSPGTHEQY
>-|TRBV21-1
ASSDPAPGQGY
>-|TRBV18
ASSPWAGRDNEQF
>-|TRBV6-1
ASSEHRSNEKLF
>-|TRBV18
ASSAGAESPLH
>once|TRBV30
AWSSQLGQY
>-|TRBV9
ASSPRGASSYNSPLH
>once|TRBV19
ASSVQGDYGYT
>-|TRBV5-5
ASSRPGLNYEQY
>-|TRBV5-4
ASSSGASAGNSPLH
>-|TRBV9
ASSASGTGHNEQF
>-|TRBV5-5
ASSVFKGDRGETQY